This T cell receptor (beta chain) was captured in a study of response to subunit inactivated influenza vaccine. Study outcomes and limitations: The authors suggested that every seasonal influenza vaccination recruits few new T cells.

The sample holds a few counts of this clonotype. The antigen is undetermined. One entry per CDR3 protein, called by TCRdb with MiXCR from the RT-PCR reads. This table has under 800,000 distinct CDR3 sequences, about 14% appearing once. Germline CDR1 SGHTA, CDR2 FQGNSA. The V gene lost 2 bases and the J gene lost 8 bases, with 13 bases spanning the gap. The CDR3 runs 14 residues. Sample: PBMCs from blood, taken around 15 days before vaccination. This receptor was identified in a man aged 50-60 years who received an inactivated influenza vaccine. The chain couples TRBV7-2 to TRBJ2-1, with D possibly TRBD2 on 6 matching bases. CDR3 DNA sequence: TGTGCCAGCAGCTTATTGGCGCCGGGGGATGAGCAGTTCTTC. This codes for CASSLLAPGDEQFF. Complete variable domain (other parts from reference TRBV7-2 and TRBJ2-1): GAGVSQSPSNKVTEKGKDVELRCDPISGHTALYWYRQSLGQGLEFLIYFQGNSAPDKSGLPSDRFSAERTGGSVSTLTIQRTQQEDSAVYLCASSLLAPGDEQFFGPGTRLTVL.